This T cell receptor beta chain was documented in a study of CD8+ T cells in alopecia areata (dated by TCRdb to 2016 to 2019). Background on the whole study: The treated patients took part in an open-label pilot trial in which moderate-to-severe alopecia areata was treated with oral tofacitinib at 5 to 10 mg twice daily. Tofacitinib was given for 6 to 18 months, followed by 6 months of follow-up off drug to assess delayed response and recurrence. High-throughput TCRbeta sequencing was used to examine T cell clonal expansion in alopecia areata in both the C3H/HeJ mouse model and human patients. On the human side, TCRbeta sequencing was run on scalp tissue and on sorted CD4+ and CD8+ peripheral blood T cells from healthy controls and from alopecia areata patients with either patchy or totalis/universalis disease. Patients on tofacitinib were biopsied at baseline and after 4 and 24 weeks of treatment, and several of the patients also had a later scalp biopsy. Scalp clonality was compared among normal scalp (n=4), patchy alopecia areata scalp (n=8), and alopecia totalis/universalis scalp (n=8). RNA was obtained with the PAXgene miRNA kit for fixed scalp, the miRNeasy kit for PBMCs, and the RNeasy kit for mouse skin. TCRbeta CDR3 regions were amplified by immunoSEQ multiplex PCR with 35 Vbeta forward and 13 Jbeta reverse primers.

Results and caveats for the whole study, not just this receptor: Higher clonality and more expanded CD8+ clones were observed in lesional scalp than in normal scalp, particularly in alopecia totalis/universalis, a finding suggestive of antigenic drive. Shared TCR sequences between patients were less evident than in mice, which may be partly attributable to HLA diversity in the patient population. Unlike mouse skin, where gammadelta T cells dominate, normal human skin contains resident alphabeta T cells that get sequenced too, which complicates analysis of the scalp TCR repertoire.

With regard to this clone: Its antigen is not yet known. Base qualities are not recorded, but no much larger clone differs from it by a single base.

The time point label corresponds to: baseline before oral tofacitinib. Lesional scalp punch biopsies and peripheral blood were obtained from alopecia areata patients. After PBMCs were isolated by density centrifugation and stained for CD3, CD4 and CD8, a FACSAria was used to sort CD4+ and CD8+ T cells. The CDR3, cysteine through phenylalanine, is 15 amino acids long. Only CDR3 DNA remains: 45 bases, in frame from the first base. CDR1 and CDR2, looked up from the germline V gene, are SGHRS and YFSETQ. V is reduced by 4 bases and J by 1 base, leaving a spacing of 14 bases between them. The library came from the immunoSEQ multiplex PCR assay. RNA was extracted from all samples and reverse transcribed into cDNA, which served as template for TCR sequencing. First-strand cDNA was synthesized using SuperScript III with a 2:1 mix of oligo-dT and random hexamers. A synthetic immune receptor repertoire was used to gauge amplification bias, and whatever bias remained was removed computationally. Regarding the original processing steps: Raw reads were preprocessed to remove errors, and CDR3 was defined by IMGT conventions from the conserved cysteine to phenylalanine. Clonality was calculated as 1 minus Shannon entropy normalized by log2 of the number of productive unique TCRs. Scalp TCRbeta sequences were cross-referenced with sorted blood CD4 and CD8 repertoires so that the CD4 or CD8 identity of scalp clones could be inferred. Sourced from immuneACCESS, this table was stored by TCRdb with only in-frame sequences that have V and J called. A share of the clones is absent; for the studies checked, an unresolved V gene accounts for under half, and the remainder has no known explanation. V, J and clone size were drawn from that table, and D and trimming were deduced from the DNA. Within this sample are 100,000 to 150,000 clones, with about 49% of them counted one time only. Over 15% of the sample is in the top ten clones.

Sequencing used CD8+ T cells sorted from blood, obtained at week 0. The TCR comes from a human donor with alopecia areata. Recombination connected TRBV5-1 to TRBJ2-5; the D gene is perhaps TRBD2, from 6 matching bases. This receptor has the CDR3 CASSPYGTPQETQYF. At the DNA level, the sequence is TGCGCCAGCAGCCCTTACGGGACTCCCCAAGAGACCCAGTACTTC.